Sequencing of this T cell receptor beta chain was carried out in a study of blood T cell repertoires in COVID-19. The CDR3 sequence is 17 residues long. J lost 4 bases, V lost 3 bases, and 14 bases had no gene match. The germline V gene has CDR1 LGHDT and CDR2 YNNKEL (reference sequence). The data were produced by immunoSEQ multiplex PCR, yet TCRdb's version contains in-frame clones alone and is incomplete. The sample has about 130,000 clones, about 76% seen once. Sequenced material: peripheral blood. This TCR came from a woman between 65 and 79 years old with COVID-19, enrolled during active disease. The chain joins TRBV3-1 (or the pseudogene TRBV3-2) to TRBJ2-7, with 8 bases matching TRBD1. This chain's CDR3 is CASSHVTGQGGRYEQYF. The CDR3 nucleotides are TGTGCCAGCAGCCACGTTACAGGACAGGGTGGAAGGTACGAGCAGTACTTC.